This T cell receptor (beta chain) emerged from a study of beta chain features in type 1 diabetes. Expressed TCRB transcripts were sequenced, since all the RNA that had been isolated was reverse transcribed. Some clones are missing from TCRdb's copy, which holds only in-frame ones; the method was immunoSEQ multiplex PCR. The sample holds approximately 160,000 clones; approximately 10% are singletons and the top ten take roughly 0.5%. Via CD45RO/CCR7/CD25/CD127/CD95/CD27, cells of the CD4+ naive, central memory, regulatory and stem cell-like memory subsets were sorted. Sorted populations all had greater than 95% purity. This CDR3 contains 11 residues. Germline V gene data show CDR1 as GTSNPN and CDR2 as SVGIG (reference sequence). The V end lost 8 bases, the J end lost 7 bases, and 12 bases lay between the germline ends. Findings and limits, study-wide: Across all four CD4+ subsets, people with type 1 diabetes showed modestly shorter TCRB CDR3s. The study found that naive, central memory and Treg TCRB repertoires appeared more similar in patients than in healthy donors. Insertion counts at VDJ junctions were lower in type 1 diabetes patients, who also showed more deletions there.

This clone came up a few times. The antigen is not known. The rearrangement uses TRBV30 and TRBJ2-1, with a weak D call TRBD2 (6 bases). The TCR originated in a man aged 25 to 40 with type 1 diabetes. Input material: central memory CD4+ T cells from blood. Here the CDR3 reads CAHSRGNEQFF. The DNA for the CDR3 is TGTGCCCATAGTCGGGGGAATGAGCAGTTCTTC.